This record concerns one T cell receptor (beta chain) sequence. Its antigen is undetermined. This specimen belongs to a study of human T cells and chemical hapten exposure. General study results and limits: Donors in the study had alopecia, meaning their immune response may differ from healthy people's.

Time point in this sample: patch test 1, 2 weeks after DPC sensitization. Described treatment: therapeutic diphenylcyclopropenone sensitization with weekly scalp DPC. Unfractionated whole blood yielded the extracted total RNA. CDR1 and CDR2 (germline): DFQATT, SNEGSKA (reference sequence). The CDR3 loop spans 15 amino acids. V was clipped by 5 bases and J by 9 bases; unmatched bases: 12. Authors' processing steps: Between roughly 20,000 and 700,000 TCRs appeared in each sample, and the median stood at about 100,000. TCRdb passed the RACE reads through MiXCR, listing each CDR3 protein once. Here the V and J calls rest on TCRdb's processing, not on the authors' analysis. In the table there are approximately 110,000 distinct CDR3 sequences, approximately 10% of which are singletons.

This TCR came from a woman aged 40 to 50 with alopecia areata. Some clones in this sample may be carry-over from other donors' samples. The sample in question was whole blood, obtained in connection with sensitization to the hapten diphenylcyclopropenone (DPC). The chain has TRBV20-1 and TRBJ2-7; 14 bases match TRBD2. Here the CDR3 DNA reads TGCAGTGCTGGACTAGCGGGAGGTCTAGTTTCGGGGCAGTACTTC. As protein: CSAGLAGGLVSGQYF.